This T cell receptor (beta chain) was captured by sequencing in a study of blood T cell repertoires in COVID-19. For the study at large: Collection of acute and convalescent COVID-19 samples took place in the United States, Italy and Spain.

The CDR3 contains 17 residues. The germline V gene has CDR1 SGHVS and CDR2 FNYEAQ. Trimming cost V 4 bases and J 0 bases, with 17 bases left between them. Authors' processing steps: Amplified reference gene primers provided the basis for estimating nucleated cell counts. Sequenced by immunoSEQ multiplex PCR; TCRdb stores in-frame clones only, minus some. V and J calls and clone size follow that table, whereas D and trimming were derived from the DNA. The sample yields about 100,000 clones, 65% to 90% seen once. The sample taken for sequencing was peripheral blood. The chain is built from TRBV7-6 and TRBJ2-3; D is possibly TRBD2 (6 bases). This clonotype was obtained from a man older than 75 with acute or convalescent COVID-19. The CDR3 is CASSSYSISGSTDTQYF. As DNA, the CDR3 is TGTGCCAGCAGCTCTTATTCTATTAGCGGTAGCACAGATACGCAGTATTTT.